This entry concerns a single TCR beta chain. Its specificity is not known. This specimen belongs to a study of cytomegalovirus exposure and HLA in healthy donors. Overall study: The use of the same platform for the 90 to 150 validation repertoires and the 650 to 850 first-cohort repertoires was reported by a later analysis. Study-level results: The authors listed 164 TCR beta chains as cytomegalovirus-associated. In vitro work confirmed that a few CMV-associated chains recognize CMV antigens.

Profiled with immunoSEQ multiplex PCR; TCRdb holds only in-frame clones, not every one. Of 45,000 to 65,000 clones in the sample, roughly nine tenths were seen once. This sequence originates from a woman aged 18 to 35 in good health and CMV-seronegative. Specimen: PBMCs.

This chain's CDR3 is CASSLVGNRETQYF. The CDR3 bases are TGTGCCAGCAGCTTGGTGGGCAATCGGGAGACCCAGTACTTC. The chain carries TRBV5-6 and TRBJ2-5; D gene unclear. This CDR3 is built from 14 residues. The V and J ends lost 0 bases and 5 bases respectively, with 11 bases between them. CDR1 and CDR2 (germline): SGHDT, YYEEEE.